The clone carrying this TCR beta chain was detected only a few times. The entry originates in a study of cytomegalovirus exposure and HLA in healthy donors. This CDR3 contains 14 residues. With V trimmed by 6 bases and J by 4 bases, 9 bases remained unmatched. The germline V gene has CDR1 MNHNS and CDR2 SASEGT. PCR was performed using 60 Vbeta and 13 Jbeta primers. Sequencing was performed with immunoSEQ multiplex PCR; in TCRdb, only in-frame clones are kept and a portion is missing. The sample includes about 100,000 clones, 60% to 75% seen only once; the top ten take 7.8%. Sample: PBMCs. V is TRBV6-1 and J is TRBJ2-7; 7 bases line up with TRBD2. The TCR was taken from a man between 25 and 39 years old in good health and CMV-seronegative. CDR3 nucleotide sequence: TGTGCCAGCAGAATAGCGGGCCCTTCTTACGAGCAGTACTTC. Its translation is CASRIAGPSYEQYF.